Here is one T cell receptor beta chain with its context. This receptor's antigen is unknown. One base away there is no much larger clone; base qualities are not given. V was cut back by 0 bases and J by 0 bases, leaving a gap of 12 bases between them. From cysteine to phenylalanine, the CDR3 is 16 amino acids long. Only the CDR3 portion is preserved as DNA: 48 bases, with reading frame beginning at the first base. The CDR1 and CDR2 encoded by the germline V gene (reference sequence) are DFQATT and SNEGSKA. The sample comes from a study of blood T cells in healthy people across ages (dated by TCRdb to between 2014 and 2017). Some background on the complete study: In model experiments, template switching captured about one uniquely barcoded TCR beta cDNA molecule for every two T cells. Age-related changes in TCR beta repertoire diversity were measured in the study by deep sequencing normalized with unique cDNA molecular identifiers. The donors were divided into four age groups: young (average approximately 15 years), middle-aged (approximately 39), aged (about 56) and long-lived (82). To avoid experimental bias, donors of different ages were distributed randomly across sequencing lanes. For two donors (one aged 18 to 30 and one aged 80 or older), the study analyzed two additional independent replicas of 1 million unique cDNA reads from the same blood draw.

The library was generated by 5' RACE. TCRdb records Illumina HiSeq 2500 as the sequencer. A second roughly 6 to 11 cycle PCR used a sample-barcoded 5' primer and a J-beta primer mix. A unique molecular identifier was introduced onto each TCR beta cDNA molecule by a template-switch 5' adaptor carrying 12 random nucleotides. At least 3 million CDR3-containing paired-end reads were obtained from each sample. The Mint cDNA synthesis kit, primed by a TRBC-specific oligonucleotide, was used to synthesize first-strand cDNA from all RNA. After uracil-DNA glycosylase treatment, a first 18-cycle PCR used universal primers M1SS and BC2_uni_R on all cDNA. The authors' pipeline ran thus. For normalization, 1 million high-quality reads were randomly selected from each sample, with every read carrying a distinct molecular identifier. Reads with shared molecular identifiers were discarded instead of being binned into consensus sequences. MiTCR, with a Q25 quality threshold and the strictest error-elimination algorithm, was used for CDR3 identification, clonotype clustering and error correction. A nonparametric unseen species model with Euler transformation was used to estimate lower-bound total TCR beta diversity. The raw public reads went through TCRdb reprocessing: fastp at Q25, MiXCR clone calling, in-frame beta chains kept. Rows with one shared CDR3 protein collapse into an entry with the most common genes and DNA. Here the V and J calls rest on TCRdb's processing, not on the authors' analysis. Recorded for this sample are about 730,000 distinct CDR3 sequences; 43% of them occurred a single time. The leading ten clones occupy about 20% of the sample.

The approximately 39 donors, aged roughly 6 to 100 years, were systemically healthy Caucasian individuals from Russia. Around 10 milliliters of peripheral blood were collected from each donor into EDTA-treated Vacutainer tubes. Ficoll-Paque density-gradient centrifugation was used to isolate PBMCs, with at least 7 million per sample. Trizol reagent was used to extract total RNA from PBMCs, with at least 6 micrograms per sample. The percentages of naive CD45RAhigh/CD27high T cells were determined by flow cytometry on a PBMC aliquot from every donor. Results and caveats for the whole study, not just this receptor: Bulk unsorted PBMC profiling prevented conclusive comparison of naive and antigen-experienced compartments. As age increased, observed TCR beta diversity per million T cells dropped in a roughly linear way, and a significant reduction was already evident by age about 36. Estimates of total diversity based on one million sequenced T cells were regarded as lower bounds and as underestimates. Because donor CMV infection status was unknown, age-related changes in expanded clonotypes were potentially confounded. Compared with the aged group, the long-lived group had more naive CD4+ T cells, fewer expanded clones and increased TCR diversity, suggesting age selection. The percentage of naive T cells measured by flow cytometry correlated strongly with observed TCR beta diversity.

Specimen: blood. The chain is encoded by TRBV20-1 joined to TRBJ2-1; the D gene cannot be named for sure. The sequence derives from a woman aged 55-75 years in good health. The sequence in DNA is TGCAGTGCTAGAGACGGAAGCAGGAGCTCCTACAATGAGCAGTTCTTC. This sequence encodes CSARDGSRSSYNEQFF.